A single sample is the source of the 10 T cell receptor beta chains below, sequenced in a study of T cell responses to AZD1222 COVID-19 vaccine (dated by TCRdb to the early 2020s). In light of the paper, this sample's time point label describes: about 28 days (+/-7) after the second vaccine dose. The library came from the immunoSEQ multiplex PCR assay. This immuneACCESS table, as held by TCRdb, lists in-frame sequences with V and J called but not all clones. Of the missing ones, under half trace to an unresolved V gene in checked studies; the others have no known cause. This sample has over 80,000 clones in its table, and more than 85% of those were observed once. The top ten clonotypes cover 6.5% to 10% of the sample. The input for sequencing was peripheral blood, taken 28 days after the second AZD1222 dose. These receptors all come from an adult who received the AZD1222 COVID-19 vaccine.

The J gene is TRBJ2-1, the V gene TRBV5-1; D is possibly TRBD2 (5 bases). CDR3 length: 15 amino acids. The V end lost 0 bases, the J end lost 4 bases, and 11 bases lay between the germline ends. Germline V gene data show CDR1 as SGHRS and CDR2 as YFSETQ. CDR3 coding DNA: TGCGCCAGCAGCTTGGCGACGGAGGCATACAATGAGCAGTTCTTC. The encoded protein is CASSLATEAYNEQFF.

This chain uses TRBV15 with TRBJ1-4; D gene ambiguous. Trimming removed 7 bases at V and 3 bases at J, with 12 bases between. Germline V lookup: CDR1 LNHNV, CDR2 YYDKDF (reference sequence). The CDR3 sequence is 14 residues long. Here the CDR3 reads CATNPGGANEKLFF. In DNA, the CDR3 is TGTGCCACCAACCCGGGTGGAGCTAATGAAAAACTGTTTTTT.

The chain recombines TRBV19 with TRBJ2-7; TRBD2 aligns across 7 bases. Unmatched junction bases numbered 10, after V lost 6 bases and J lost 2 bases. Per the germline V gene, CDR1 is LNHDA and CDR2 is SQIVND (reference sequence). The length of the CDR3 is 15 residues. CDR3 sequence: CASSPEAGAPYEQYF. CDR3 in DNA: TGTGCCAGTAGCCCTGAGGCGGGAGCTCCCTACGAGCAGTACTTC.

This chain connects TRBV5-1 to TRBJ2-2; possibly TRBD1 for D (7 bases). The ends were cut back, 4 bases at V and 3 bases at J, with 13 bases in the middle. Germline CDR1 SGHRS, CDR2 YFSETQ. CDR3 size: 15 residues. The CDR3 DNA reads as TGCGCCAGCAGCCCGGGGGACAGATACACCGGGGAGCTGTTTTTT. This codes for CASSPGDRYTGELFF.

This clone was recorded only once. The chain recombines TRBV5-1 with TRBJ2-1; 10 nucleotides align to TRBD2. Germline lookup yields CDR1 SGHRS and CDR2 YFSETQ. Germline trimming cut 4 bases from V and 4 bases from J; bases unmatched to any gene: 11. The CDR3 extends over 17 amino acids. DNA for the CDR3: TGCGCCAGCAGCCCCGCAAGGGGGACTAGCGCTTACAATGAGCAGTTCTTC. This translates into CASSPARGTSAYNEQFF.

This chain joins TRBV6-5 and TRBJ1-4; 8 bases are shared with TRBD1. The CDR3 has 15 residues. Germline trimming cut 6 bases from V and 3 bases from J; bases unmatched to any gene: 6. CDR1 and CDR2 (germline): MNHEY, SVGAGI. The CDR3 DNA reads TGTGCCAGCAGGGTAGAACAGGGGGCTAATGAAAAACTGTTTTTT. Amino acids: CASRVEQGANEKLFF.

The V gene is TRBV28, the J gene TRBJ1-2; D may be TRBD1 (5 bases). The V gene's germline CDR1 is MDHEN and CDR2 SYDVKM. The CDR3 runs to 15 residues. Trimming left V 7 bases short and J 3 bases short, with 18 bases between. The CDR3 loop reads CASTKGTDQDYGYTF. For the CDR3, the DNA is TGTGCCAGCACGAAAGGGACCGATCAGGACTATGGCTACACCTTC.

The V call is TRBV6-5, the J call TRBJ2-5; D is perhaps TRBD1 (6 bases). Trimming removed 6 bases at V and 5 bases at J, with 16 bases between. The germline gives CDR1 MNHEY, CDR2 SVGAGI. The CDR3 is made up of 14 amino acids. CDR3 in DNA: TGTGCCAGCAGAGGTATGGGGGCAGAGGAGACCCAGTACTTC. This gives the protein CASRGMGAEETQYF.

The chain carries TRBV7-2 and TRBJ1-1; TRBD1 is a possible D gene (5 bases). Germline V gene sequence: CDR1 SGHTA, CDR2 FQGNSA. V lost 5 bases to trimming and J lost 10 bases, with 20 bases between them. CDR3 length: 14 residues. CDR3 nucleotide sequence: TGTGCCAGCAGCCCTGAAGACGGGGGTTTGACAGCTTTCTTT. It yields the protein CASSPEDGGLTAFF.

The chain carries TRBV5-5 and TRBJ2-7, with D perhaps TRBD2 (5 bases). The CDR3 consists of 18 residues. CDR1 is SGHKS, CDR2 YYEKEE, per germline (reference sequence). Trimming removed 4 bases from V and 0 bases from J, with 23 bases in between. DNA for the CDR3: TGTGCCAGCAGCCTAGCTCCGACGGCACCCAAGAGCTCCTACGAGCAGTACTTC. Protein: CASSLAPTAPKSSYEQYF. Looking up the rest from reference TRBV5-5 and TRBJ2-7 gives the full variable domain: DAGVTQSPTHLIKTRGQQVTLRCSPISGHKSVSWYQQVLGQGPQFIFQYYEKEERGRGNFPDRFSARQFPNYSSELNVNALLLGDSALYLCASSLAPTAPKSSYEQYFGPGTRLTVT.